The 23 T cell receptor beta chains reported below all come from one sample, sequenced in a study of cytomegalovirus exposure and HLA in healthy donors. In the PCR, 60 Vbeta and 13 Jbeta primers were used. The repertoire was sequenced with immunoSEQ multiplex PCR; TCRdb's copy has only in-frame clones and lacks some. The sample has 200,000 or so clones, approximately 78% seen once. The sample comprised PBMCs. The receptors come from a woman in her forties or fifties in good health and CMV-seropositive.

The chain couples TRBV5-4 to TRBJ2-5, with 8 bases fitting TRBD2. CDR1 is SGHNT, CDR2 YYREEE, per germline (reference sequence). There are 13 residues in the CDR3. The V segment lost 2 bases and the J segment 8 bases; nucleotides outside the gene matches: 5. DNA of the CDR3: TGTGCCAGCAGCTTATTTAGCGGGGCCACCCAGTACTTC. Its protein is CASSLFSGATQYF. Complete variable domain (other parts from reference TRBV5-4 and TRBJ2-5): ETGVTQSPTHLIKTRGQQVTLRCSSQSGHNTVSWYQQALGQGPQFIFQYYREEENGRGNFPPRFSGLQFPNYSSELNVNALELDDSALYLCASSLFSGATQYFGPGTRLLVL.

The J gene is TRBJ2-5, the V gene TRBV28, with 7 bases lining up with TRBD2. V lost 6 bases, J lost 5 bases, and 6 bases stayed unmatched. Per the germline V gene, CDR1 is MDHEN and CDR2 is SYDVKM. The length of the CDR3 is 13 residues. The CDR3, as DNA: TGTGCCAGCAGCGGGGGGAACGGGGAGACCCAGTACTTC. It yields the protein CASSGGNGETQYF.

This clone has only a few counts. The chain employs TRBV29-1 and TRBJ1-2, with D possibly TRBD1 on 6 matching bases. The CDR3 extends over 14 amino acids. CDR1 and CDR2 from the germline V gene are SQVTM and ANQGSEA. V was cut by 2 bases and J by 7 bases, with 17 bases left in between. The CDR3 spells CSVERQTGLGGYTF. The CDR3 DNA reads as TGCAGCGTTGAACGCCAGACAGGATTAGGTGGCTACACCTTC. The variable domain in full, with the rest retrieved from reference TRBV29-1 and TRBJ1-2, is SAVISQKPSRDICQRGTSLTIQCQVDSQVTMMFWYRQQPGQSLTLIATANQGSEATYESGFVIDKFPISRPNLTFSTLTVSNMSPEDSSIYLCSVERQTGLGGYTFGSGTRLTVV.

This clone came up once. DNA for the CDR3: TGTGCCAGCAGTCCGACAGGCCTAAAAAGGGTTGATGGCTACACCTTC. This codes for CASSPTGLKRVDGYTF. This rearrangement joins TRBV28 to TRBJ1-2; possibly TRBD1 for D (6 bases). This CDR3 is built from 16 residues. The V and J ends lost 5 bases and 6 bases respectively, with 22 bases between them. Germline lookup yields CDR1 MDHEN and CDR2 SYDVKM.

This clone was counted once. The chain couples TRBV15 to TRBJ1-2; 10 bases map to TRBD1. Trimming removed 1 base from V and 6 bases from J; junction bases left unmatched: 5. This CDR3 is 15 amino acids long. CDR1 and CDR2 from the germline V gene are LNHNV and YYDKDF (reference sequence). The CDR3 region is CATSRVLGTGDGYTF. The CDR3 DNA sequence: TGTGCCACCAGCAGAGTGCTTGGGACAGGGGATGGCTACACCTTC.

The gene calls are TRBV4-2 and TRBJ2-1; 10 nucleotides agree with TRBD2. The CDR3 loop spans 15 amino acids. Trimming at V came to 3 bases and at J to 1 base, leaving 0 bases not matched to a gene. CDR1 is LGHNA and CDR2 is YNFKEQ in the germline V gene. This CDR3 reads CASSQTSGSYNEQFF. The DNA for the CDR3 is TGTGCCAGCAGCCAGACTAGCGGGTCCTACAATGAGCAGTTCTTC.

The chain joins TRBV4-2 to TRBJ1-2; 9 nucleotides align to TRBD1. The CDR3 totals 14 residues. Per the germline V gene, CDR1 is LGHNA and CDR2 is YNFKEQ. After removal of 2 bases from V and 7 bases from J, the junction contained 5 bases not matched to a gene. CDR3 residues: CASSQMDRGPGYTF. CDR3 DNA: TGTGCCAGCAGCCAAATGGACAGGGGCCCTGGCTACACCTTC.

The gene calls are TRBV18 and TRBJ2-7, with TRBD2 as a possible D gene (6 bases). Germline CDR1 KGHSH, CDR2 LQKENI. Trimming took 3 bases from V and 5 from J, leaving 11 bases between them. CDR3 length equals 13 residues. CDR3 in DNA: TGTGCCAGCTCACCTCCGGGGGTAAACGAGCAGTACTTC. Translating it yields CASSPPGVNEQYF. The full variable domain, rest sourced from reference TRBV18 and TRBJ2-7, is NAGVMQNPRHLVRRRGQEARLRCSPMKGHSHVYWYRQLPEEGLKFMVYLQKENIIDESGMPKERFSAEFPKEGPSILRIQQVVRGDSAAYFCASSPPGVNEQYFGPGTRLTVT.

The chain combines TRBV5-1 with TRBJ2-3; 7 bases are shared with TRBD2. J was trimmed by 4 bases and V by 0 bases; bases with no gene match: 8. Germline values: CDR1 SGHRS, CDR2 YFSETQ. CDR3 length: 16 amino acids. The CDR3 nucleotides are TGCGCCAGCAGCTTGGTTGGCGGGAGATCCGCAGATACGCAGTATTTT. This sequence encodes CASSLVGGRSADTQYF.

The chain is built from TRBV28 and TRBJ1-3; D might be TRBD1 (5 bases). V was clipped by 9 bases and J by 2 bases, with 14 bases between them. The CDR3 has 14 residues. Germline V gives CDR1 MDHEN, CDR2 SYDVKM. The CDR3 bases are TGTGCCAGTTCGACAGTGTCCCCTGGAAACACCATATATTTT. Its protein is CASSTVSPGNTIYF. The whole variable domain, filled in from reference TRBV28 and TRBJ1-3, reads DVKVTQSSRYLVKRTGEKVFLECVQDMDHENMFWYRQDPGLGLRLIYFSYDVKMKEKGDIPEGYSVSREKKERFSLILESASTNQTSMYLCASSTVSPGNTIYFGEGSWLTVV.

The chain combines TRBV15 with TRBJ2-1; 7 bases line up with TRBD2. The CDR3 extends over 18 amino acids. With V trimmed by 5 bases and J by 0 bases, 13 bases remained unmatched. Looked up from germline, CDR1 is LNHNV and CDR2 is YYDKDF (reference sequence). The CDR3 coding sequence is TGTGCCACCAGCCCTCACCCCGGGACTAAGAGCTCCTACAATGAGCAGTTCTTC. Translated, it gives CATSPHPGTKSSYNEQFF.

The chain links TRBV19 to TRBJ1-4; TRBD1 agrees at 8 bases. V dropped 5 bases and J dropped 5; count of bases not matched to a gene: 7. CDR3 size: 15 residues. Germline V gene data show CDR1 as LNHDA and CDR2 as SQIVND (reference sequence). The CDR3 sequence is CASSVPTGENEKLFF. Written as DNA, the CDR3 is TGTGCCAGTAGTGTCCCGACAGGGGAAAATGAAAAACTGTTTTTT.

Concerning this clone itself: An end of the junction does not agree with germline; a read error may underlie this. CDR3 residues: CASSDGSGLQETLYF. CDR3 in DNA: TGCGCCAGCAGTGACGGTAGCGGGCTCCAAGAGACCCTGTACTTC. The V and J genes are TRBV10-1 and TRBJ2-5; TRBD2 matches at 7 bases. CDR3 length equals 15 residues. Germline V gene lookup returns CDR1 WNHNN and CDR2 SYGVQD (reference sequence).

V is TRBV10-1 and J is TRBJ1-2, with D perhaps matching TRBD1 (6 bases). Germline CDR1 is WNHNN and CDR2 is SYGVQD (reference sequence). This CDR3 is 13 amino acids long. Between the trimmed V and J ends, which lost 2 bases and 4 bases, there was a span of 8 bases. DNA for the CDR3: TGCGCCAGCAGTGAGAGCAGGGGCTATGGCTACACCTTC. Translation: CASSESRGYGYTF.

This chain connects TRBV4-1 to TRBJ2-2; D might be TRBD2 (6 bases). There are 15 residues in the CDR3. Germline CDR1 is MGHRA and CDR2 is YSYEKL. V dropped 1 base and J dropped 1 base, with 7 bases sitting between them. CDR3 sequence reads: CASSQGRGNTGELFF. The DNA of the CDR3 is TGCGCCAGCAGCCAAGGGCGGGGGAACACCGGGGAGCTGTTTTTT.

The chain carries TRBV7-2 and TRBJ2-3; D perhaps matches TRBD2 (6 bases). Trimming removed 4 bases at V and 3 bases at J, with 8 bases between. Germline-derived CDR1 and CDR2 are SGHTA and FQGNSA. CDR3 length: 13 residues. This CDR3 reads CASSSGTTDTQYF. The CDR3 DNA sequence: TGTGCCAGCAGCTCGGGGACTACAGATACGCAGTATTTT.

This clone was counted between two and nine times. This chain connects TRBV10-3 to TRBJ2-3, with D possibly matching TRBD2 (6 bases). Germline V lookup: CDR1 ENHRY, CDR2 SYGVKD. The CDR3 contains 15 residues. V gave up 6 bases and J gave up 0 bases, with 13 bases separating them. CDR3 sequence (DNA): TGTGCCATCAGCCGGAGGGATCCAAGCACAGATACGCAGTATTTT. It yields the protein CAISRRDPSTDTQYF.

V is TRBV28 and J is TRBJ2-3, with a tentative D call TRBD1 (5 bases). V lost 6 bases and J lost 0, with 10 bases in between. Germline CDR1 MDHEN, CDR2 SYDVKM. CDR3 length: 14 amino acids. The CDR3 sequence is CASRAGLSTDTQYF. For the CDR3, the DNA is TGTGCCAGCAGGGCAGGGCTAAGCACAGATACGCAGTATTTT. Full variable domain (missing parts from reference TRBV28 and TRBJ2-3): DVKVTQSSRYLVKRTGEKVFLECVQDMDHENMFWYRQDPGLGLRLIYFSYDVKMKEKGDIPEGYSVSREKKERFSLILESASTNQTSMYLCASRAGLSTDTQYFGPGTRLTVL.

This clone showed up just once. This chain joins TRBV5-5 and TRBJ2-3; 15 bases line up with TRBD2. The CDR3 has 19 residues. V shed 5 bases, J shed 5 bases, and the junction held 15 bases outside the gene matches. Germline lookup yields CDR1 SGHKS and CDR2 YYEKEE (reference sequence). This chain's CDR3 is CASRSDGTSGGPRKDTQYF. CDR3 nucleotides: TGTGCCAGCAGATCTGACGGGACTAGCGGGGGGCCAAGGAAAGATACGCAGTATTTT.

This chain joins TRBV19 and TRBJ2-4; D ambiguous. The CDR3 has 14 residues. V lost 4 bases, J lost 0 bases, and 7 bases lay in between. CDR1 and CDR2 from the germline V gene are LNHDA and SQIVND (reference sequence). CDR3 nucleotides: TGTGCCAGTAGTAAATCCCTAGCCAAAAACATTCAGTACTTC. Amino acid sequence: CASSKSLAKNIQYF.

As concerns this clone: Distinct nucleotide sequences in the sample also encode this CDR3. V and J are TRBV5-4 and TRBJ1-6; D possibly corresponds to TRBD1 (5 bases). The ends were cut back, 3 bases at V and 7 bases at J, with 17 bases in the middle. The CDR3 is made up of 16 amino acids. Germline V CDR1 and CDR2: SGHNT, YYREEE (reference sequence). The CDR3 sequence is CASSSGVGGVNSPLHF. The CDR3 DNA sequence: TGTGCCAGCAGCTCCGGGGTTGGAGGGGTCAATTCACCCCTCCACTTT.

This sequence joins TRBV9 and TRBJ2-1, with D possibly matching TRBD1 (7 bases). CDR3 length equals 15 residues. From germline, CDR1 is SGDLS and CDR2 YYNGEE. V gave up 0 bases and J gave up 8 bases, with 15 bases separating them. CDR3 residues: CASSVGQEGAHEQFF. The CDR3 DNA sequence: TGTGCCAGCAGCGTAGGACAGGAGGGGGCCCATGAGCAGTTCTTC.

The chain links TRBV11-2 to TRBJ2-3, with D possibly being TRBD1 (6 bases). Germline assignment: CDR1 SGHAT and CDR2 FQNNGV. This CDR3 has 15 amino acids. Trimming left V 5 bases short and J 4 bases short, with 16 bases between. The CDR3: CASSDRDTEADTQYF. The CDR3 region has the DNA TGTGCCAGCAGCGACCGGGACACCGAAGCAGATACGCAGTATTTT.